This entry lists 26 T cell receptor beta chains sequenced from one sample in a study of OX40 agonist ivuxolimab in advanced cancers. Generated by immunoSEQ multiplex PCR, the TCRdb table keeps only in-frame clones and is missing some. The sample includes 50,000 to 65,000 clones, over 90% of them seen just once. This specimen consisted of CD4+ or CD8+ T cells sorted from blood, obtained in a trial of the OX40 agonist ivuxolimab. The origin of the receptors is an adult with an advanced solid tumor such as melanoma, head and neck, liver or kidney cancer.

The V gene is TRBV11-2, the J gene TRBJ2-5; D may be TRBD2 (5 bases). This CDR3 has 14 amino acids. V was cut by 5 bases and J by 4 bases, with 14 bases left in between. CDR1 is SGHAT and CDR2 is FQNNGV in the germline V gene. Here the CDR3 reads CASSHNPGVETQYF. Written as DNA, the CDR3 is TGTGCCAGCAGCCATAACCCCGGGGTAGAGACCCAGTACTTC.

V and J are TRBV27 and TRBJ2-7; 7 bases fit TRBD2. CDR1 MNHEY and CDR2 SMNVEV come from the germline V gene (reference sequence). V lost 2 bases, J lost 4 bases, and 2 bases stayed unmatched. The CDR3 spans 13 residues. The CDR3 DNA is TGTGCCAGCAGTTTAGGGGGGGATTACGAGCAGTACTTC. This sequence encodes CASSLGGDYEQYF.

The chain uses TRBV28 and TRBJ2-3, with D unclear. Trimming left V 5 bases short and J 3 bases short, with 21 bases between. Per the germline V gene, CDR1 is MDHEN and CDR2 is SYDVKM. This CDR3 spans 17 amino acids. CDR3 nucleotides: TGTGCCAGCAGTAGCTTAAGCCCTCGAGTGCGAACAGATACGCAGTATTTT. Its protein is CASSSLSPRVRTDTQYF.

The chain recombines TRBV4-3 with TRBJ2-1; possible D gene TRBD1, 5 bases. Trimming pared 0 bases from V and 10 bases from J, leaving 13 bases between. The germline CDR1 and CDR2 sequences are LGHNA and YSLEER. CDR3 size: 14 residues. The CDR3 coding sequence is TGCGCCAGCAGCCAAGAAGGGGCCGCGCGGGAGCAGTTCTTC. Protein sequence: CASSQEGAAREQFF.

This chain links TRBV5-4 with TRBJ2-3; a possible D gene is TRBD2 (6 bases). There are 16 residues in the CDR3. Germline V CDR1 and CDR2: SGHNT, YYREEE (reference sequence). Trimming shortened V by 3 bases and J by 0 bases, and 14 bases separated the two germline ends. The DNA of the CDR3 is TGTGCCAGCAGCTACGGACTACCCCTTAGCACAGATACGCAGTATTTT. It specifies CASSYGLPLSTDTQYF.

The CDR3 DNA reads as TGTGCCTGTGTGGGATTCGGCACAGATACGCAGTATTTT. The encoded protein is CACVGFGTDTQYF. The chain carries TRBV19 and TRBJ2-3; D remains unclear. Germline CDR1 reads LNHDA; CDR2 reads SQIVND (reference sequence). V lost 11 bases to trimming and J lost 1 base, with 13 bases between them. The length of the CDR3 is 13 residues.

The genes are TRBV18 and TRBJ1-5, with 8 positions matching TRBD1. J was trimmed by 0 bases and V by 3 bases; bases with no gene match: 1. The CDR3 contains 15 residues. CDR1 KGHSH and CDR2 LQKENI come from the germline V gene. The DNA of the CDR3 is TGTGCCAGCTCACCGGGACAGGATAGCAATCAGCCCCAGCATTTT. This codes for CASSPGQDSNQPQHF.

The rearrangement uses TRBV7-8 and TRBJ2-7; 12 positions agree with TRBD2. Germline lookup yields CDR1 SGHVS and CDR2 FQNEAQ. The ends lost 4 bases at V and 7 bases at J; junction bases unmatched: 8. CDR3 length: 15 amino acids. The CDR3 bases are TGTGCCAGCAGCTCCACTACTAGCGGGAGGTGGGAGCAGTACTTC. This encodes CASSSTTSGRWEQYF. Together with reference TRBV7-8 and TRBJ2-7, the CDR3 gives the full variable domain: GAGVSQSPRYKVAKRGQDVALRCDPISGHVSLFWYQQALGQGPEFLTYFQNEAQLDKSGLPSDRFFAERPEGSVSTLKIQRTQQEDSAVYLCASSSTTSGRWEQYFGPGTRLTVT.

CDR3 nucleotides: TGCGCCAGCAGCCGACAGACAGACAGCTCCTACGAGCAGTACTTC. This encodes CASSRQTDSSYEQYF. The chain is built from TRBV4-1 and TRBJ2-5; D is perhaps TRBD1 (5 bases). The tail of the sequence fits TRBJ2-7 better, so the J call may be wrong. The CDR3 covers 15 residues. Germline CDR1 is MGHRA and CDR2 is YSYEKL.

The chain couples TRBV30 to TRBJ1-6; D gene ambiguous. Germline V gene sequence: CDR1 GTSNPN, CDR2 SVGIG (reference sequence). The V gene lost 1 base and the J gene lost 7 bases, with 11 bases spanning the gap. This CDR3 contains 14 residues. The CDR3 loop reads CAWSAAWPNSPLHF. The CDR3 DNA reads TGTGCCTGGAGTGCGGCCTGGCCCAATTCACCCCTCCACTTT.

The chain uses TRBV20-1 and TRBJ1-1, with D uncertain. Looked up from germline, CDR1 is DFQATT and CDR2 is SNEGSKA (reference sequence). Trimming shortened V by 6 bases and J by 8 bases, and 10 bases separated the two germline ends. The CDR3 contains 10 residues. CDR3 protein: CSARDGEAFF. DNA for the CDR3: TGCAGTGCCCGTGACGGGGAAGCTTTCTTT.

The chain uses TRBV6-5 and TRBJ2-2; 7 bases align to TRBD2. CDR3 length: 15 amino acids. V trimming: 6 bases; J trimming: 3 bases; junction bases outside the gene matches: 7. CDR1 MNHEY and CDR2 SVGAGI come from the germline V gene. Here the CDR3 DNA reads TGTGCCAGCAGGGCCTGGGCGGGGGACACCGGGGAGCTGTTTTTT. Its protein is CASRAWAGDTGELFF.

This clone turned up a few times. The chain joins TRBV5-4 to TRBJ2-4, with 9 bases aligning to TRBD1. This CDR3 region has 16 residues. Germline trimming cut 4 bases from V and 8 bases from J; bases unmatched to any gene: 13. The germline CDR1 and CDR2 sequences are SGHNT and YYREEE (reference sequence). In DNA form, the CDR3 reads TGTGCCAGCAGCAGGCCAACCGGGACAGGGAGATACATTCAGTACTTC. It specifies CASSRPTGTGRYIQYF.

This chain joins TRBV19 and TRBJ1-5, with D possibly being TRBD1 (5 bases). The CDR3 is 12 residues long. Germline V CDR1 and CDR2: LNHDA, SQIVND (reference sequence). V was pared by 11 bases and J by 3 bases, with 11 bases between. The CDR3 region is CAGGLYNQPQHF. The CDR3 DNA sequence: TGTGCCGGGGGACTTTACAATCAGCCCCAGCATTTT.

This clone was observed a single time. This chain connects TRBV7-9 to TRBJ2-1; TRBD2 aligns across 9 bases. This CDR3 contains 16 residues. The V segment lost 5 bases and the J segment 6 bases; nucleotides outside the gene matches: 11. Germline CDR1 SEHNR, CDR2 FQNEAQ (reference sequence). CDR3 sequence (DNA): TGTGCCAGCAGCCACAAAGATAGCGGGAGATTCAATGAGCAGTTCTTC. It translates to CASSHKDSGRFNEQFF.

The chain has TRBV9 and TRBJ2-5, with a weak D call TRBD1 (5 bases). The end of the DNA is better explained by TRBJ2-7, so the J call may be wrong. Germline CDR1 SGDLS, CDR2 YYNGEE. The CDR3 length is 12 residues. In nucleotides, the CDR3 is TGTGCCAGCAGCCCCCAGGGCTACGAGCAGTACTTC. Translation gives CASSPQGYEQYF.

The chain combines TRBV5-1 with TRBJ2-7; D unresolved. Deletions cut 0 bases from V and 0 bases from J, with 10 bases between. The CDR3 length is 15 residues. Germline CDR1 SGHRS, CDR2 YFSETQ. The CDR3 coding sequence is TGCGCCAGCAGCTTGGAGGGCAGAGGCTCCTACGAGCAGTACTTC. Its translation: CASSLEGRGSYEQYF.

This clone is a singleton in its sample. The chain recombines TRBV11-2 with TRBJ2-3; no firm D call. This CDR3 is built from 15 residues. V was cut by 2 bases and J by 1 base, with 10 bases left in between. Germline CDR1 and CDR2: SGHAT and FQNNGV. CDR3 protein: CASSLPLDGTDTQYF. CDR3 sequence (DNA): TGTGCCAGCAGCTTACCCCTGGACGGCACAGATACGCAGTATTTT.

The V call is TRBV28, the J call TRBJ1-5; D perhaps matches TRBD1 (6 bases). The CDR3 spans 14 residues. Germline lookup yields CDR1 MDHEN and CDR2 SYDVKM. The V end lost 6 bases, the J end lost 3 bases, and 12 bases lay between the germline ends. The CDR3 region is CASSADRLNQPQHF. For the CDR3, the DNA is TGTGCCAGCAGCGCCGACAGGCTCAATCAGCCCCAGCATTTT.

CDR3 sequence reads: CASSPSGGVYNEQFF. CDR3 coding DNA: TGTGCCAGCAGCCCTAGCGGGGGGGTCTACAATGAGCAGTTCTTC. The chain uses TRBV11-1 and TRBJ2-1; TRBD2 aligns across 12 bases. Looked up from germline, CDR1 is SGHAT and CDR2 is FQDESV (reference sequence). The V segment lost 5 bases and the J segment 3 bases; nucleotides outside the gene matches: 2. The CDR3 has 15 residues.

This chain connects TRBV9 to TRBJ2-5, with a tentative D call TRBD2 (7 bases). The CDR3 spans 17 residues. Trimming took off 2 bases at V and 5 bases at J, with 22 bases between the two ends. Germline assignment: CDR1 SGDLS and CDR2 YYNGEE. CDR3 sequence: CASSVRSDSERGETQYF. The CDR3 DNA reads TGTGCCAGCAGCGTTCGCTCGGACAGCGAGCGGGGTGAGACCCAGTACTTC. The full variable domain, rest sourced from reference TRBV9 and TRBJ2-5, is DSGVTQTPKHLITATGQRVTLRCSPRSGDLSVYWYQQSLDQGLQFLIQYYNGEERAKGNILERFSAQQFPDLHSELNLSSLELGDSALYFCASSVRSDSERGETQYFGPGTRLLVL.

This chain joins TRBV9 and TRBJ2-7, with TRBD2 matching 9 bases. This CDR3 comprises 15 residues. The V gene's germline CDR1 is SGDLS and CDR2 YYNGEE. V was pared by 4 bases and J by 6 bases, with 11 bases of the junction left unmatched. The CDR3 sequence: CASSFGSGRPTEQYF. CDR3 DNA sequence: TGTGCCAGCAGCTTCGGTAGCGGGAGACCTACCGAGCAGTACTTC.

V is TRBV19 and J is TRBJ1-2, with 8 nucleotides matching TRBD1. CDR1 is LNHDA, CDR2 SQIVND, per germline (reference sequence). The J segment lost 11 bases and the V segment lost 4 bases, leaving 3 bases of the junction unmatched. This CDR3 is 11 amino acids long. DNA for the CDR3: TGTGCCAGTAGTACGGGACAGGTATACACCTTC. This translates into CASSTGQVYTF. The full variable domain, completed using reference TRBV19 and TRBJ1-2, is DGGITQSPKYLFRKEGQNVTLSCEQNLNHDAMYWYRQDPGQGLRLIYYSQIVNDFQKGDIAEGYSVSREKKESFPLTVTSAQKNPTAFYLCASSTGQVYTFGSGTRLTVV.

This clone was detected only once. The chain employs TRBV19 and TRBJ1-5; D may be TRBD1 (5 bases). V was cut by 6 bases and J by 0 bases, with 12 bases left in between. From germline, CDR1 is LNHDA and CDR2 SQIVND (reference sequence). The CDR3 runs to 15 residues. CDR3 protein: CASSPSGNSNQPQHF. The CDR3 nucleotides read TGTGCCAGTAGCCCCTCAGGGAATAGCAATCAGCCCCAGCATTTT.

V gene TRBV27 combines with J gene TRBJ2-5; TRBD2 aligns across 10 bases. The CDR3 spans 17 residues. Germline trimming cut 1 base from V and 5 bases from J; bases unmatched to any gene: 10. CDR1 is MNHEY and CDR2 is SMNVEV in the germline V gene (reference sequence). The CDR3 DNA reads as TGTGCCAGCAGTTTATACCTTAAAGCGGGAGGGCCGGAGACCCAGTACTTC. Amino acid sequence: CASSLYLKAGGPETQYF.

The chain combines TRBV7-9 with TRBJ2-7; 9 positions match TRBD2. Germline trimming cut 5 bases from V and 4 bases from J; bases unmatched to any gene: 6. This CDR3 comprises 14 residues. In germline, CDR1 is SEHNR, CDR2 FQNEAQ (reference sequence). In DNA form, the CDR3 reads TGTGCCAGCAGCCCCATAGCGGGAGCTTACGAGCAGTACTTC. Translating gives CASSPIAGAYEQYF.